This TCR beta chain came from a study of early T cells in non-severe SARS-CoV-2 infection. Each CDR3 protein is one row after TCRdb ran MiXCR on the 5' RACE reads. The sample shows 68,000 or so distinct CDR3 sequences, 9.5% to 13% of them seen only once. Trimming took off 3 bases at V and 5 bases at J, with 10 bases between the two ends. CDR1 is SEHNR, CDR2 FQNEAQ, per germline (reference sequence). CDR3 size: 13 residues. This clonotype was observed a handful of times. This receptor was taken from an adult who was a healthcare worker with PCR-confirmed SARS-CoV-2 infection or an uninfected control (not recorded which). Sequenced input: whole blood. The V and J genes are TRBV7-9 and TRBJ1-1, with D hard to call. The chain's CDR3 is CASSFGVQTEAFF. CDR3 DNA sequence: TGTGCCAGCAGCTTTGGGGTTCAAACTGAAGCTTTCTTT.